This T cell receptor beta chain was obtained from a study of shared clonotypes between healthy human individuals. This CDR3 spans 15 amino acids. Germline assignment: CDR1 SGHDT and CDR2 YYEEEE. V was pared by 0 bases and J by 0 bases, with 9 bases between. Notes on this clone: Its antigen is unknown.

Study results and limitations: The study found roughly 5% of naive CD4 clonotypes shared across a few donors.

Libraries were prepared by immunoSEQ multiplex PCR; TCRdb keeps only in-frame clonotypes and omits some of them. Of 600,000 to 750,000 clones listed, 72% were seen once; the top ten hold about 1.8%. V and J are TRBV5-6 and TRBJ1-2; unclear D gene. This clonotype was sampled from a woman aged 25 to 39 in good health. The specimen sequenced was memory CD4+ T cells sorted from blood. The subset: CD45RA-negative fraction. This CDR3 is CASSLVISANYGYTF. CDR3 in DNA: TGTGCCAGCAGCTTGGTGATTTCAGCTAACTATGGCTACACCTTC.